The source of this TCR beta chain is a study of T cell repertoires in cytomegalovirus infection. TCRdb processed the reads anew with MiXCR; each CDR3 protein has one entry. The data show approximately 910,000 distinct CDR3 sequences, around 30% seen once. CDR1 is SGHVS, CDR2 FQNEAQ, per germline. With 5 bases removed from V and 8 bases from J, the gap between germline ends came to 16 bases. The CDR3 sequence is 14 residues long. Study-wide findings and caveats: HLA-C-restricted CMV-specific TCR beta clonotypes were dominant in the ex vivo response. Accumulated public TCR beta family frequency recognized individuals carrying CMV together with the relevant HLA.

This clonotype was counted between two and nine times. What it binds is unknown. Sequenced here: cultured CD8+ T cells from PBMCs, sampled from culture after CMV antigen stimulation. The chain joins TRBV7-8 to TRBJ2-4; D is possibly TRBD1 or TRBD2 (6 bases each). This receptor was identified in a human donor in good health (CMV status not recorded). Some clones in this sample may be carry-over from other donors' samples. The CDR3 loop reads CASSSSGGGDIQYF. The CDR3 DNA reads as TGTGCCAGCAGCAGCTCTGGGGGCGGGGACATTCAGTACTTC.